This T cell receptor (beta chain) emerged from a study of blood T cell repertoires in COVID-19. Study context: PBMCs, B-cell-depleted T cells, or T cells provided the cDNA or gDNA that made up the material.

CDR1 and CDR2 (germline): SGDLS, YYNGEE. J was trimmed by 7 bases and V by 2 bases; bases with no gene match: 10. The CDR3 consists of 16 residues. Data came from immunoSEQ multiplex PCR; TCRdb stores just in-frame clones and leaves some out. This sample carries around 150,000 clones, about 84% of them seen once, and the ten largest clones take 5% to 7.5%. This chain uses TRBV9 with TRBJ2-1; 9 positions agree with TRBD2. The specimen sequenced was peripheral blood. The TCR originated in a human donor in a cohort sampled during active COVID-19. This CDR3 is CASSVGSGGADNEQFF. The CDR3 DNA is TGTGCCAGCAGCGTGGGTAGCGGGGGCGCAGATAATGAGCAGTTCTTC.